These 8 T cell receptor beta chains were all obtained from the same sample, sequenced in a study of siplizumab effects on memory and regulatory T cells. The method was immunoSEQ multiplex PCR; TCRdb's version includes in-frame clones alone and lacks a portion of them. The repertoire consists of around 110,000 clones, with around 94% occurring once and the leading ten covering roughly 1.5%. Sequenced input: non-Treg CD4+ T cells sorted from blood. All receptors derive from a human donor in good health.

The chain combines TRBV10-3 with TRBJ1-4; D remains unclear. The CDR3 has 15 amino acids. V lost 4 bases, J lost 7 bases, and 16 bases lay in between. Per germline, CDR1 ENHRY and CDR2 SYGVKD. The CDR3 reads CAISANGAEGEKLFF. CDR3 nucleotide sequence: TGTGCCATCAGTGCGAATGGCGCCGAAGGTGAAAAACTGTTTTTT.

The rearrangement joins TRBV6-1 to TRBJ1-3; D is undetermined. The length of the CDR3 is 14 residues. The V gene's germline CDR1 is MNHNS and CDR2 SASEGT. V gave up 1 base and J gave up 0 bases, with 4 bases separating them. The CDR3 nucleotides are TGTGCCAGCAGTGAAGGCGGCTCTGGAAACACCATATATTTT. Its protein product is CASSEGGSGNTIYF.

J is TRBJ2-1 and V is TRBV7-3; TRBD1 matches at 9 bases. CDR3 length: 15 amino acids. Germline CDR1 is SGHTA and CDR2 is FQGTGA. V lost 3 bases to trimming and J lost 7 bases; unmatched junction nucleotides: 7. The CDR3 coding sequence is TGTGCCAGCAGCTTGGACAGGGGCCTCGGGAATGAGCAGTTCTTC. Translation: CASSLDRGLGNEQFF. The whole variable domain, filled in from reference TRBV7-3 and TRBJ2-1, reads GAGVSQTPSNKVTEKGKYVELRCDPISGHTALYWYRQSLGQGPEFLIYFQGTGAADDSGLPNDRFFAVRPEGSVSTLKIQRTERGDSAVYLCASSLDRGLGNEQFFGPGTRLTVL.

The chain links TRBV5-1 to TRBJ1-1; 10 nucleotides line up with TRBD1. Germline-derived CDR1 and CDR2 are SGHRS and YFSETQ. After removal of 4 bases from V and 4 bases from J, the junction contained 7 bases not matched to a gene. The CDR3 runs to 15 residues. As DNA, the CDR3 is TGCGCCAGCAGCCTGGCCGGGACAGGGGTCACTGAAGCTTTCTTT. Its protein product is CASSLAGTGVTEAFF.

This chain joins TRBV7-8 and TRBJ1-1; a weak D match, TRBD1 (6 bases). The CDR3 totals 15 residues. Deletions cut 2 bases from V and 2 bases from J, with 12 bases between. The germline V gene encodes CDR1 SGHVS and CDR2 FQNEAQ. Written as DNA, the CDR3 is TGTGCCAGCAGCTTACGTATTGGGACAAACACTGAAGCTTTCTTT. Translating it yields CASSLRIGTNTEAFF.

The chain joins TRBV5-4 to TRBJ2-7; tentatively, D is TRBD2 (5 bases). V was shortened by 7 bases and J by 1 base, with 18 bases between the two germline ends. CDR1 and CDR2 (germline): SGHNT, YYREEE (reference sequence). This CDR3 contains 15 residues. The CDR3 loop reads CASSAAFGNSYEQYF. CDR3 in DNA: TGTGCCAGCTCCGCAGCGTTCGGGAATTCCTACGAGCAGTACTTC.

J is TRBJ2-7 and V is TRBV7-9; the D call may be TRBD1 or TRBD2 (5 bases each). V was shortened by 6 bases and J by 2 bases, with 11 bases between the two germline ends. This CDR3 has 13 residues. The germline V gene has CDR1 SEHNR and CDR2 FQNEAQ (reference sequence). The DNA for the CDR3 is TGTGCCAGCAGTTGGGGACGGACCTACGAGCAGTACTTC. Its translation: CASSWGRTYEQYF.

The J gene is TRBJ1-6, the V gene TRBV6-6; D not certain. The CDR3 totals 12 residues. Trimming removed 2 bases from V and 6 bases from J, with 2 bases in between. CDR1 and CDR2 (germline): MNHNY, SVGAGI (reference sequence). This chain's CDR3 is CASSYLNSPLHF. In DNA, the CDR3 is TGTGCCAGCAGTTACCTTAATTCACCCCTCCACTTT.